This T cell receptor (beta chain) was captured in a study of T cell repertoires in cytomegalovirus infection. V was shortened by 1 base and J by 4 bases, with 16 bases between the two germline ends. This CDR3 is 16 amino acids long. TCRdb fed the reads into MiXCR, producing one record per CDR3 protein. The repertoire holds hundreds of thousands of distinct CDR3 sequences, with approximately 30% as singletons. The rearrangement uses TRBV12-3 or TRBV12-4 and TRBJ1-1, with TRBD1 as a possible D gene (5 bases). Source material: PBMCs. The TCR originated in a human donor in good health (CMV status not recorded). Some clones in this sample may be carry-over from other donors' samples. The CDR3 DNA reads as TGTGCCAGCAGTTTAGGTGGAGCTGGGGGGGGCACTGAAGCTTTCTTT. Residues: CASSLGGAGGGTEAFF.